Each of the 17 T cell receptor beta chains below was sequenced from the same sample in a study of cytomegalovirus exposure and HLA in healthy donors (dated by TCRdb to about 2017). Library preparation employed the immunoSEQ multiplex PCR assay. The multiplex PCR relied on a mix of 60 forward primers for TCR Vbeta segments and 13 reverse primers for TCR Jbeta segments. TCRdb holds this immuneACCESS table with in-frame rearrangements only. Some clones are missing; in checked studies, unresolved V genes explain under half, and the rest has no known cause. The sample table records 210,000 or so clones; 60% to 80% of these occur just once. Clones ranked in the top ten supply 2% to 2.5% of the sample. The material sequenced was PBMCs. All receptors derive from a woman in her twenties or thirties in good health and CMV-seropositive.

The chain has TRBV30 and TRBJ2-7, with 9 bases lining up with TRBD1. The J segment lost 1 base and the V segment lost 2 bases, leaving 6 bases of the junction unmatched. Germline V gene sequence: CDR1 GTSNPN, CDR2 SVGIG (reference sequence). The CDR3 is 15 amino acids. The DNA of the CDR3 is TGTGCCTGGAGTTCCCCGGGACAGGGATCCTACGAGCAGTACTTC. It encodes CAWSSPGQGSYEQYF.

This chain joins TRBV6-5 and TRBJ1-2; D is perhaps TRBD1 (5 bases). With 6 bases removed from V and 2 bases from J, the gap between germline ends came to 13 bases. CDR3 length: 14 residues. Germline V gene lookup returns CDR1 MNHEY and CDR2 SVGAGI. CDR3 DNA sequence: TGTGCCAGCAGACCCGGGGCGGGAAACTATGGCTACACCTTC. It encodes CASRPGAGNYGYTF.

The rearrangement links TRBV30 to TRBJ1-1, with unresolved D. The CDR3 is made up of 12 amino acids. Trimming took off 2 bases at V and 5 bases at J, with 9 bases between the two ends. Germline CDR1 is GTSNPN and CDR2 is SVGIG (reference sequence). CDR3 sequence reads: CAWSFGMTEAFF. The CDR3 bases are TGTGCCTGGAGTTTCGGGATGACTGAAGCTTTCTTT. The full variable domain, in which reference TRBV30 and TRBJ1-1 provide the parts outside the CDR3, is SQTIHQWPATLVQPVGSPLSLECTVEGTSNPNLYWYRQAAGRGLQLLFYSVGIGQISSEVPQNLSASRPQDRQFILSSKKLLLSDSGFYLCAWSFGMTEAFFGQGTRLTVV.

This clone was counted a few times. J is TRBJ1-4 and V is TRBV6-1, with D maybe TRBD1 (6 bases). V lost 5 bases and J lost 3, with 10 bases in between. Germline V gene lookup returns CDR1 MNHNS and CDR2 SASEGT. The CDR3 spans 14 residues. The CDR3: CASSTDRSNEKLFF. The CDR3 region has the DNA TGTGCCAGCAGTACGGACAGATCTAATGAAAAACTGTTTTTT.

The J gene is TRBJ2-7, the V gene TRBV18; the D gene is possibly TRBD1 (5 bases). The CDR3 is 15 amino acids. V lost 1 base, J lost 1 base, and 11 bases lay in between. The germline gives CDR1 KGHSH, CDR2 LQKENI. CDR3 region: CASSPRGLQSYEQYF. CDR3 coding DNA: TGTGCCAGCTCACCACGGGGCCTCCAATCCTACGAGCAGTACTTC.

V usage is TRBV7-6 and J usage is TRBJ2-1; 8 bases align to TRBD2. CDR3 length equals 15 residues. Germline V CDR1 and CDR2: SGHVS, FNYEAQ. With 3 bases clipped from V and 6 bases from J, the junction kept 7 bases outside the gene matches. CDR3 in amino acids: CASSLTGGPTNEQFF. Here the CDR3 DNA reads TGTGCCAGCAGCTTGACGGGGGGGCCGACCAATGAGCAGTTCTTC.

This clone has just one count. The rearrangement links TRBV19 to TRBJ1-5; TRBD1 agrees at 9 bases. Trimming took 3 bases from V and 2 from J; bases not matched to a gene: 2. CDR1 LNHDA and CDR2 SQIVND come from the germline V gene (reference sequence). This CDR3 comprises 15 residues. The CDR3 DNA is TGTGCCAGTAGTATGGGGGACAGGGGCAATCAGCCCCAGCATTTT. Translating gives CASSMGDRGNQPQHF.

The gene calls are TRBV19 and TRBJ1-6; D is unresolved. Germline values: CDR1 LNHDA, CDR2 SQIVND (reference sequence). The CDR3 loop spans 13 amino acids. The germline V and J ends were trimmed by 1 base and 6 bases, with 4 bases remaining between them. DNA for the CDR3: TGTGCCAGTAGTATAGTCATTAATTCACCCCTCCACTTT. It yields the protein CASSIVINSPLHF.

This clone was counted a single time. This chain links TRBV15 with TRBJ1-5; perhaps TRBD1 as D (6 bases). Looked up from germline, CDR1 is LNHNV and CDR2 is YYDKDF (reference sequence). This CDR3 region has 12 residues. Deletions cut 5 bases from V and 7 bases from J, with 9 bases between. The CDR3 DNA follows: TGTGCCACCAGCGAGGGGGAACAGCCCCAGCATTTT. Protein sequence: CATSEGEQPQHF.

V and J are TRBV28 and TRBJ1-5; unclear D gene. Germline assignment: CDR1 MDHEN and CDR2 SYDVKM. The CDR3 sequence is 13 residues long. Trimming removed 3 bases at V and 4 bases at J, with 7 bases between. DNA of the CDR3: TGTGCCAGCAGTTTCGGGGTGAATCAGCCCCAGCATTTT. This sequence encodes CASSFGVNQPQHF.

The J gene is TRBJ2-5, the V gene TRBV7-8, with 13 bases that match TRBD2. The germline gives CDR1 SGHVS, CDR2 FQNEAQ. The V and J ends lost 5 bases and 11 bases, in that order; junction bases with no gene match: 11. The CDR3 contains 15 residues. CDR3 loop: CASSRPGLAGKEQYF. The CDR3 coding sequence is TGTGCCAGCAGCAGACCGGGACTAGCGGGGAAGGAGCAGTACTTC. Combining the CDR3 with reference TRBV7-8 and TRBJ2-5 gives the whole variable domain GAGVSQSPRYKVAKRGQDVALRCDPISGHVSLFWYQQALGQGPEFLTYFQNEAQLDKSGLPSDRFFAERPEGSVSTLKIQRTQQEDSAVYLCASSRPGLAGKEQYFGPGTRLLVL.

This clone was counted only a few times. The sample contains more than one DNA sequence encoding this CDR3. The chain has TRBV18 and TRBJ1-5, with TRBD1 matching 7 bases. Germline lookup yields CDR1 KGHSH and CDR2 LQKENI. With V trimmed by 4 bases and J by 7 bases, 4 bases remained unmatched. The CDR3 is 13 residues long. The CDR3 bases are TGTGCCAGCTCACTCGACAGGGACCAGCCCCAGCATTTT. The encoded protein is CASSLDRDQPQHF.

This chain joins TRBV18 and TRBJ1-2; 10 nucleotides align to TRBD1. The CDR3 has 16 residues. The junction had 6 bases not matched to a gene; V was cut back by 2 bases and J by 3 bases. CDR1 KGHSH and CDR2 LQKENI come from the germline V gene. The CDR3 sequence: CASSPTPGTGDYGYTF. CDR3 DNA: TGTGCCAGCTCACCAACGCCCGGGACAGGGGACTATGGCTACACCTTC.

V is TRBV19 and J is TRBJ2-1; 7 bases map to TRBD2. This CDR3 has 12 amino acids. Trimming removed 5 bases from V and 12 bases from J; junction bases left unmatched: 7. CDR1 and CDR2 (germline): LNHDA, SQIVND (reference sequence). This CDR3 is CASSHPAGMQFF. CDR3 bases: TGTGCCAGTAGTCACCCAGCGGGGATGCAGTTCTTC.

The chain recombines TRBV5-5 with TRBJ2-7, with TRBD2 identical over 11 bases. Germline V gene sequence: CDR1 SGHKS, CDR2 YYEKEE (reference sequence). V lost 0 bases, J lost 5 bases, and 4 bases stayed unmatched. There are 15 residues in the CDR3. The CDR3 loop is CASSLGSGGGDEQYF. The DNA for the CDR3 is TGTGCCAGCAGCTTGGGTAGCGGGGGGGGAGACGAGCAGTACTTC.

This chain joins TRBV11-2 and TRBJ2-4; D perhaps matches TRBD1 (5 bases). This CDR3 has 19 amino acids. CDR1 is SGHAT and CDR2 is FQNNGV in the germline V gene. The V gene lost 0 bases and the J gene lost 2 bases, with 20 bases spanning the gap. Here the CDR3 reads CASSLEGNQGKISKNIQYF. The DNA of the CDR3 is TGTGCCAGCAGCTTAGAGGGGAATCAGGGAAAGATTTCCAAAAACATTCAGTACTTC.

The rearrangement joins TRBV18 to TRBJ2-1, with 9 nucleotides matching TRBD2. The CDR3 consists of 18 residues. With 4 bases clipped from V and 6 bases from J, the junction kept 16 bases outside the gene matches. Germline values: CDR1 KGHSH, CDR2 LQKENI. The CDR3 region is CASSRVLAGVSSANEQFF. CDR3 DNA: TGTGCCAGCTCACGAGTTTTAGCGGGAGTGTCTTCGGCCAATGAGCAGTTCTTC.